The present T cell receptor (beta chain) was sequenced within a study of T cell responses to AZD1222 COVID-19 vaccine. Second doses that came at about 4 or about 12 weeks were put together. This clone appeared a few times. Its antigen is currently unknown. Some clones are missing from TCRdb's copy, which holds only in-frame ones; the method was immunoSEQ multiplex PCR. The data show roughly 140,000 clones, about nine tenths seen once. The V gene end was trimmed by 2 bases and the J gene end by 10 bases; junction bases not matched to a gene: 8. The CDR3 is 16 amino acids. Germline V gene lookup returns CDR1 MNHEY and CDR2 SMNVEV (reference sequence). General study points: There were mostly white British donors and more females than males, and clonal diversity was possibly underestimated.

The origin of this receptor is an adult who received the AZD1222 COVID-19 vaccine. The sample in question was peripheral blood, obtained 28 days after the second AZD1222 dose. The V call is TRBV27, the J call TRBJ1-6; 10 nucleotides line up with TRBD1. The CDR3 is CASSLPPTGGLSPLHF. The CDR3 DNA sequence: TGTGCCAGCAGTTTACCACCGACAGGGGGCCTCTCACCCCTCCACTTT.